This T cell receptor beta chain stems from a study of preoperative IRX-2 immunotherapy in early breast cancer. The assay was immunoSEQ multiplex PCR, and TCRdb's table has in-frame clones only and misses some. The sample has a few thousand clones; approximately 84% are singletons. The treatment is: preoperative locoregional IRX-2 cytokine immunotherapy. This phase Ib study tested locoregional IRX-2 cytokine immunotherapy given before surgery. This TCR derives from a human donor with breast cancer. Sample: tumor tissue, taken before IRX-2 immunotherapy.

CDR3 DNA: TGTGCCAGTAGTCATCCTCGGGGGACGGGAAATACGCAGTATTTT. Its translation: CASSHPRGTGNTQYF. V usage is TRBV19 and J usage is TRBJ2-3; D is possibly TRBD2 (6 bases). Trimming cost V 5 bases and J 7 bases, with 19 bases left between them. The CDR3 totals 15 residues. Germline V CDR1 and CDR2: LNHDA, SQIVND (reference sequence). The full variable domain, completed using reference TRBV19 and TRBJ2-3, is DGGITQSPKYLFRKEGQNVTLSCEQNLNHDAMYWYRQDPGQGLRLIYYSQIVNDFQKGDIAEGYSVSREKKESFPLTVTSAQKNPTAFYLCASSHPRGTGNTQYFGPGTRLTVL.